Below, 3 T cell receptor beta chains from the same sample are listed, as sequenced in a study of OX40 agonist ivuxolimab in advanced cancers. Data came from immunoSEQ multiplex PCR; TCRdb stores just in-frame clones and leaves some out. The data show 36,000 or so clones, around 77% seen once. The starting material was CD4+ or CD8+ T cells sorted from blood, obtained in a trial of the OX40 agonist ivuxolimab. These TCRs come from an adult with an advanced solid tumor such as melanoma, head and neck, liver or kidney cancer.

This sequence joins TRBV7-9 and TRBJ2-2; 8 bases align to TRBD1. CDR3 length: 15 amino acids. The V segment lost 5 bases and the J segment 7 bases; nucleotides outside the gene matches: 9. Germline V lookup: CDR1 SEHNR, CDR2 FQNEAQ (reference sequence). In DNA, the CDR3 is TGTGCCAGCAGCCCAATGACAGGGGATATCGGGGAGCTGTTTTTT. Protein product: CASSPMTGDIGELFF.

The chain recombines TRBV6-1 with TRBJ1-5; D is undetermined. This CDR3 has 14 residues. From germline, CDR1 is MNHNS and CDR2 SASEGT. V was trimmed by 2 bases and J by 7 bases, leaving 12 bases between them. CDR3 protein: CASSEWEEGQPQHF. In DNA, the CDR3 is TGTGCCAGCAGTGAATGGGAGGAAGGACAGCCCCAGCATTTT.

The chain employs TRBV10-3 and TRBJ2-5, with TRBD2 identical over 11 bases. The V and J ends lost 6 bases and 2 bases, in that order; junction bases with no gene match: 5. The germline V gene encodes CDR1 ENHRY and CDR2 SYGVKD. This CDR3 region has 15 residues. The CDR3 loop reads CAIRPGLADQETQYF. As DNA, the CDR3 is TGTGCCATCAGGCCGGGACTAGCGGATCAAGAGACCCAGTACTTC.